This T cell receptor (beta chain) was captured by sequencing in a study of T cells in tuberculosis. The overall study: Sequenced TCRs come from CD1B-GMM tetramer-binding T cells. This South African cohort compared adolescents with or without latent tuberculosis against adults with active tuberculosis. General study findings and limits: Cases with active tuberculosis were adults, while controls were adolescents.

On average roughly 100,000 T cells per donor were immunosequenced. A note on this clone: Antigen specificity is unknown.

Clones were sequenced by immunoSEQ multiplex PCR, and TCRdb holds only the in-frame ones, with some missing. The sample contains 30,000 to 40,000 clones, about 97% of which appear only once. This sequence originates from a donor aged 10-29 years with latent tuberculosis or without tuberculosis infection. Sample: PBMCs.

CDR3 amino acids: CASSQGGQQVSGNTIYF. The CDR3 nucleotides read TGTGCCAGCTCACAAGGAGGACAGCAGGTCTCTGGAAACACCATATATTTT. This chain links TRBV18 with TRBJ1-3; D may be TRBD1 (6 bases). V shed 4 bases and J shed 0 bases, with 16 bases lying between them. Germline V gene data show CDR1 as KGHSH and CDR2 as LQKENI. The length of the CDR3 is 17 residues.